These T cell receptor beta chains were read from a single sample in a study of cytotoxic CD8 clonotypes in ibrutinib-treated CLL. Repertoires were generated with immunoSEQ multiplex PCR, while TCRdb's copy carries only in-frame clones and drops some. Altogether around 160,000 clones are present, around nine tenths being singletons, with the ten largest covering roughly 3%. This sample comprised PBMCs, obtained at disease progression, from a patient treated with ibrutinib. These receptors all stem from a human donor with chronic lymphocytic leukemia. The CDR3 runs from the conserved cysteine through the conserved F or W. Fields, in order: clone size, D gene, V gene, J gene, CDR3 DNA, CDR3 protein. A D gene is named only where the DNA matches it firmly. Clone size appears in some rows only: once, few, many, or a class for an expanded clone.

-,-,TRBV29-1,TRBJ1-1,TGCAGCGTTGAAAGGGGAGGGTACACTGAAGCTTTCTTT,CSVERGGYTEAFF
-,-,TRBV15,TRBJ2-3,TGTGCCACCAGCAGCCCCCAAGGGGTGGTTGCGACAGATACGCAGTATTTT,CATSSPQGVVATDTQYF
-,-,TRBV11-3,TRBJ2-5,TGTGCCAGCAGCTTAGGGGGCGGGGCCACCATCCAAGAGACCCAGTACTTC,CASSLGGGATIQETQYF
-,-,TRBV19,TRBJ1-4,TGTGCCAGTAGTAGCCAGGGGAATGAAAAACTGTTTTTT,CASSSQGNEKLFF
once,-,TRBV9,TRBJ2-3,TGTGCCAGCAGCGTAGGTAGGCAGGGAAAGGGCACAGATACGCAGTATTTT,CASSVGRQGKGTDTQYF
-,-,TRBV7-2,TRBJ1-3,TGTGCCAGCAGTCCCGGACAAGACGGAAACACCATATATTTT,CASSPGQDGNTIYF
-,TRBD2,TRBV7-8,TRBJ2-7,TGTGCCAGCAGCTTACCGGGACTAGACGAGCAGTACTTC,CASSLPGLDEQYF
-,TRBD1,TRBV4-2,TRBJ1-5,TGTGCCAGCAGCCCCACCCCGACAGGGGATCAGCCCCAGCATTTT,CASSPTPTGDQPQHF
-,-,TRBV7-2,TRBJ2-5,TGTGCCAGCAGCTCCACAGGACAGCAAGAGACCCAGTACTTC,CASSSTGQQETQYF
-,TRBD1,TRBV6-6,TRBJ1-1,TGTGCCAGCAGTTATGGTGGACAGGGGGACACTGAAGCTTTCTTT,CASSYGGQGDTEAFF
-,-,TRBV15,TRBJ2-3,TGTGCCACCAGCAGCGGGAGAGACACAGATACGCAGTATTTT,CATSSGRDTDTQYF
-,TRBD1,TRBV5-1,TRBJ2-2,TGCGCCAGCAGCTTGGGACAGGGGGCATTAGGCGGGGAGCTGTTTTTT,CASSLGQGALGGELFF
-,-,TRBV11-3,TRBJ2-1,TGTGCCAGCAGCCCAGCAGTGGGCAAGCAGTTCTTC,CASSPAVGKQFF
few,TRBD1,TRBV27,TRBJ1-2,TGTGCCAGCAGACAGAAACAGGGGTGGAACTATGGCTACACCTTC,CASRQKQGWNYGYTF
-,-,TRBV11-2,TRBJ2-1,TGTGCCAGCAGCGCAGCATTCAATGAGCAGTTCTTC,CASSAAFNEQFF
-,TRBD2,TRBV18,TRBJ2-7,TGTGCCAGCTCACAGGGACTAGCGGGAGGGCCCGGCTACGAGCAGTACTTC,CASSQGLAGGPGYEQYF
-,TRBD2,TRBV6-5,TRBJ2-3,TGTGCCAGTCCGGGACTAGCGGGAGGTACTGATACGCAGTATTTT,CASPGLAGGTDTQYF
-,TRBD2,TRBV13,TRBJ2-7,TGTGCCAGCAGCGCAAGCGGGAGTAAACGTTACGAGCAGTACTTC,CASSASGSKRYEQYF
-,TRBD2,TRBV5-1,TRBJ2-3,TGCGCCAGCAGCTCGCTGACTAGCGGTAGCACAGATACGCAGTATTTT,CASSSLTSGSTDTQYF
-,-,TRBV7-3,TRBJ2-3,TGTGCCAGCAGCTTATTCGGGGGACTCCCCACGAATACGCAGTATTTT,CASSLFGGLPTNTQYF
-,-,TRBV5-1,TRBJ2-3,TGCGCCAGCAGCTTGGGGCGGGGCGTCGGCACAGATACGCAGTATTTT,CASSLGRGVGTDTQYF
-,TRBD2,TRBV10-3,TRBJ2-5,TGTGCCATCAGTGGTCCGCGGGGGGAGACCCAGTACTTC,CAISGPRGETQYF
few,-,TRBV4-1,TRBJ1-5,TGCGCCAGCAGCCAAGATGCGGGGAATCAGCCCCAGCATTTT,CASSQDAGNQPQHF
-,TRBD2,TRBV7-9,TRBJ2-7,TGTGCCAGCAGCCTATCACCTACGGGACTAGCCATAAAAACCTACGAGCAGTACTTC,CASSLSPTGLAIKTYEQYF
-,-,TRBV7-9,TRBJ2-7,TGTGCCAGCAGAATAGCCGCAGGGGAGGACTACTTC,CASRIAAGEDYF
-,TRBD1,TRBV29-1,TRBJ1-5,TGCAGCGCCCAGGGACAGGGGGTCGATCAGCCCCAGCATTTT,CSAQGQGVDQPQHF
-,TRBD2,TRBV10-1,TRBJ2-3,TGCGCCAGCATTACCGCGGCAGCGGGGAGGCGGCTCACTGGTACGCAGTATTTT,CASITAAAGRRLTGTQYF
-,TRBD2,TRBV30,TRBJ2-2,TGTGCTGGAGCGGGGACTAGTGCGTCCGGGGAGCTGTTTTTT,CAGAGTSASGELFF
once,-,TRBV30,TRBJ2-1,TGTGCCTGGAGGCGAAGGGCATATAATGAGCAGTTCTTC,CAWRRRAYNEQFF
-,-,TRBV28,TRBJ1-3,TGTGCCAGCAGTTTACCCCTGAATATAGCAGGGCGGAAAAACACCATATATTTT,CASSLPLNIAGRKNTIYF
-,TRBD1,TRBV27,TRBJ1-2,TGTGCCAGCAGCGCTGGGACAGATTTATCCTATGGCTACACCTTC,CASSAGTDLSYGYTF
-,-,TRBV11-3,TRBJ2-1,TGTGCCAGCAGCTCAACACAGGGTTCTATCCGGTACAATGAGCAGTTCTTC,CASSSTQGSIRYNEQFF
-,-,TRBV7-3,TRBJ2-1,TGTGCCAGCAGCTTCGGTAGCGTCACTGCGATAAGCTCCTACAATGAGCAGTTCTTC,CASSFGSVTAISSYNEQFF
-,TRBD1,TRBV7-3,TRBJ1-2,TGTGCCAGCAGCTTAGCCGGGACAGGGTTGAACTATGGCTACACCTTC,CASSLAGTGLNYGYTF
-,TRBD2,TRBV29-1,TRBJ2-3,TGCAGCGTTGATCGGGCGGGAGGGCTGGTCTCAGATACGCAGTATTTT,CSVDRAGGLVSDTQYF
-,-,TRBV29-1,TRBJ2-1,TGCAGCGTTGAACACAGTATCCCGGTTGATGAGCAGTTCTTC,CSVEHSIPVDEQFF
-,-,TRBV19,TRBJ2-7,TGTGCCAGTAGCCGTTGGGGCACCTACGAGCAGTACTTC,CASSRWGTYEQYF
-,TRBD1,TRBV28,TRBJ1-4,TGTGCCAGCAGTTCCGACAGGGGGCGTGATGAAAAACTGTTTTTT,CASSSDRGRDEKLFF
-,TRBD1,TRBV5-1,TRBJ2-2,TGCGCCAGCAGCTTGGTAACCCAGGGGGCAGTTGTGACCGGGGAGCTGTTTTTT,CASSLVTQGAVVTGELFF
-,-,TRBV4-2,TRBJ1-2,TGTGCCAGCAGCCAGGAATATGGCTACACCTTC,CASSQEYGYTF
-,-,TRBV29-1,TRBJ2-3,TGCAGCGGAACAGGCCGTGAGGCAGATACGCAGTATTTT,CSGTGREADTQYF
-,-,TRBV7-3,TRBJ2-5,TGTGCCAGCAGCCCGATTGGGGGGGGCGTAGAGACCCAGTACTTC,CASSPIGGGVETQYF
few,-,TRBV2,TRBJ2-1,TGTGCCAGCAGTCTGGGTCCCTACAATGAGCAGTTCTTC,CASSLGPYNEQFF
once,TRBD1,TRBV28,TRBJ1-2,TGTGCCAGCCCTGATCCCCAACAGGGGGAGGGCTACACCTTC,CASPDPQQGEGYTF
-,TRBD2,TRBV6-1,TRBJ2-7,TGTGCCAGCCTAGGGTGGAGCGGGAGGTACGAGCAGTACTTC,CASLGWSGRYEQYF
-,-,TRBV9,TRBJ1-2,TGTGCCAGCAGCGCGTACCCCCGCTACTATGGCTACACCTTC,CASSAYPRYYGYTF
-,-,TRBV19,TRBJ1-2,TGTGCCAGTACAGCTCGGGGGGACACACTCTTTTATGGCTACACCTTC,CASTARGDTLFYGYTF
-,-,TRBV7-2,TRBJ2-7,TGTGCCAGCAGCTTAGCCCGGGGAACCTACGAGCAGTACTTC,CASSLARGTYEQYF
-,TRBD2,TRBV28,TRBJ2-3,TGTGCCAGCAGTTTCCGAGGACTAGGTGGCACAGATACGCAGTATTTT,CASSFRGLGGTDTQYF
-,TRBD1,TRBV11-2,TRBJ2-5,TGTGCCAGCACCCTCATCAGGGGGCAGGAGACCCAGTACTTC,CASTLIRGQETQYF
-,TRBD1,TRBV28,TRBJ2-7,TGTGCCAGCAGTAGTTTGGGACAGGGGAACTACGAGCAGTACTTC,CASSSLGQGNYEQYF
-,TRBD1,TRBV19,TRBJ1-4,TGTGCCAGTAGTGACTACACGCGACAGGGATGGGATGAAAAACTGTTTTTT,CASSDYTRQGWDEKLFF
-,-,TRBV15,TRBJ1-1,TGTGCCACCAGCAGCGGGGGGGGCCTTGGCGGCACTGAAGCTTTCTTT,CATSSGGGLGGTEAFF
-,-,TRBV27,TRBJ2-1,TGTGCCAGCAGTGGCGAGAGCTCCTACAATGAGCAGTTCTTC,CASSGESSYNEQFF
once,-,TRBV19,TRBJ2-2,TGTGCCAGTCGGTGGGGGACGGTAAACACCGGGGAGCTGTTTTTT,CASRWGTVNTGELFF
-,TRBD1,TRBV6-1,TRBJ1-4,TGTGCCAGCAGTGAACAGGGGGTCGAAGAAAAACTGTTTTTT,CASSEQGVEEKLFF
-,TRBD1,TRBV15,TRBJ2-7,TGTGCCACCAGCAGAGATCCCCAAACCCGGGACAGTACCTACGAGCAGTACTTC,CATSRDPQTRDSTYEQYF
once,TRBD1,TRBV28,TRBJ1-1,TGTGCCAGCCAGGGGGGGTATGCTGAAGCTTTCTTT,CASQGGYAEAFF
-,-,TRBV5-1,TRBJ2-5,TGCGCCAGCAGCTTAGGGTCGCGGTACCAAGAGACCCAGTACTTC,CASSLGSRYQETQYF
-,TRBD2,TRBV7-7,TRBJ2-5,TGTGCTAGCAGCAGTAATAGCGGGACCACGGAGACCCAGTACTTC,CASSSNSGTTETQYF